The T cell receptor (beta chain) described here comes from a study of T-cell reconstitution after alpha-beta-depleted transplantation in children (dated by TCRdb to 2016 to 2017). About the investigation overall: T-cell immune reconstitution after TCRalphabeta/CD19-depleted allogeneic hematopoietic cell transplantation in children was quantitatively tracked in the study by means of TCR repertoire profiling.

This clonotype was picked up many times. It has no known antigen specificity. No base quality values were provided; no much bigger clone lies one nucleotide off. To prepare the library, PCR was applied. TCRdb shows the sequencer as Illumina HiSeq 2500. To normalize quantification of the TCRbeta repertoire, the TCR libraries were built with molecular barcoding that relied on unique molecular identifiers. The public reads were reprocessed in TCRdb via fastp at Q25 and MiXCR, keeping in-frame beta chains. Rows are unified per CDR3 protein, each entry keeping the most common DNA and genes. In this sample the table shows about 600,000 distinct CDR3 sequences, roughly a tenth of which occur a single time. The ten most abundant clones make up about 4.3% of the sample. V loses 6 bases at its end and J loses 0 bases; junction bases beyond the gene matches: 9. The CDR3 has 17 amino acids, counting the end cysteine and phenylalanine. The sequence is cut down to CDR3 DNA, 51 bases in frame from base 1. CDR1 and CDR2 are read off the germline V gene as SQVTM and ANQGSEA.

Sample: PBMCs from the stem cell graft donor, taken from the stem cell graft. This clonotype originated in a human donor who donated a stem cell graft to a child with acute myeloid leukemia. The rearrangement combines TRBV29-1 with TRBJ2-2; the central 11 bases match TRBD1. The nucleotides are TGCAGCGTCCCACCGGGACAGGGGGACTCGAACACCGGGGAGCTGTTTTTT. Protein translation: CSVPPGQGDSNTGELFF.